The present T cell receptor (beta chain) was sequenced within a study of T cell responses to AZD1222 COVID-19 vaccine. Study details: Investigators merged groups given second doses at roughly 4 or roughly 12 weeks.

For this clone: Its antigen is as yet unknown.

The CDR3 extends over 15 amino acids. V was clipped by 2 bases and J by 2 bases, with 13 bases between them. Germline CDR1 and CDR2: GTSNPN and SVGIG (reference sequence). Here immunoSEQ multiplex PCR was the method, and the copy in TCRdb shows in-frame clones only, minus some. Of around 100,000 clones in the sample, 90% are singletons; the top ten hold around 4.8%. Overall study findings and caveats: The study identified only six AZD1222 recipients as seropositive at baseline. Clonal diversity may have been underestimated in mostly white British donors. Repertoires were obtained solely post-peak T cell response.

This chain joins TRBV30 and TRBJ1-5, with D possibly being TRBD1 (5 bases). The source was peripheral blood, collected on day 0 of AZD1222 vaccination. The origin of this receptor is an adult in good health. The CDR3 sequence is CAWSRGTGRNQPQHF. The CDR3 DNA follows: TGTGCCTGGAGTAGGGGAACGGGTCGCAATCAGCCCCAGCATTTT.